A single sample gave rise to the 30 T cell receptor beta chains below, sequenced in a study of OX40 agonist ivuxolimab in advanced cancers. Produced via immunoSEQ multiplex PCR; TCRdb's table is partial and in-frame only. The table records tens of thousands of clones, 90% to 95% of them present only once. This material consisted of CD4+ or CD8+ T cells sorted from blood, taken in a trial of the OX40 agonist ivuxolimab. Every receptor here comes from an adult with an advanced solid tumor such as melanoma, head and neck, liver or kidney cancer.

The chain couples TRBV27 to TRBJ2-3; 13 bases fit TRBD2. The germline V gene has CDR1 MNHEY and CDR2 SMNVEV (reference sequence). The CDR3 totals 17 residues. V dropped 6 bases and J dropped 0; count of bases not matched to a gene: 6. This chain's CDR3 is CASRPRLAGGSTDTQYF. The CDR3 DNA is TGTGCCAGCAGACCGAGACTAGCGGGAGGTAGCACAGATACGCAGTATTTT.

The CDR3 reads CASSRQGQTQYF. CDR3 DNA: TGTGCCAGCAGCCGACAGGGGCAGACCCAGTACTTC. The chain links TRBV28 to TRBJ2-5; 8 bases map to TRBD1. This CDR3 has 12 residues. Trimming at V came to 6 bases and at J to 6 bases, leaving 3 bases not matched to a gene. Germline CDR1 and CDR2: MDHEN and SYDVKM. The full variable domain, rest sourced from reference TRBV28 and TRBJ2-5, is DVKVTQSSRYLVKRTGEKVFLECVQDMDHENMFWYRQDPGLGLRLIYFSYDVKMKEKGDIPEGYSVSREKKERFSLILESASTNQTSMYLCASSRQGQTQYFGPGTRLLVL.

This chain links TRBV5-1 with TRBJ2-2, with D unresolved. The CDR3 extends over 17 amino acids. Trimming stripped 0 bases from V and 0 bases from J, with 12 bases between. Germline CDR1 is SGHRS and CDR2 is YFSETQ. The chain's CDR3 is CASSLVLGRPNTGELFF. CDR3 coding DNA: TGCGCCAGCAGCTTGGTTTTGGGCAGACCGAACACCGGGGAGCTGTTTTTT.

The CDR3 region has the DNA TGTGCCTGGAGTCGGTTAAGTACTAGCTTAAACATTCAGTACTTC. Protein sequence: CAWSRLSTSLNIQYF. The V gene is TRBV30, the J gene TRBJ2-4; perhaps TRBD2 as D (6 bases). The CDR3 is made up of 15 amino acids. Between the trimmed V and J ends, which lost 2 bases and 6 bases, there was a span of 17 bases. Germline V CDR1 and CDR2: GTSNPN, SVGIG (reference sequence).

This rearrangement joins TRBV5-1 to TRBJ2-5; the D gene is possibly TRBD1 (5 bases). The germline V gene encodes CDR1 SGHRS and CDR2 YFSETQ. CDR3 length equals 14 residues. V lost 0 bases and J lost 4, with 10 bases in between. CDR3 bases: TGCGCCAGCAGCTTGGAGGGGCCAGGAGAGACCCAGTACTTC. It yields the protein CASSLEGPGETQYF.

The rearrangement links TRBV5-1 to TRBJ2-5; no firm D call. The germline V and J ends were trimmed by 4 bases and 1 base, with 14 bases remaining between them. Germline V CDR1 and CDR2: SGHRS, YFSETQ. The CDR3 loop spans 15 amino acids. This CDR3 reads CASSPLPGTQETQYF. Here the CDR3 DNA reads TGCGCCAGCAGCCCCCTTCCCGGCACCCAAGAGACCCAGTACTTC.

The chain couples TRBV7-2 to TRBJ2-3; D possibly uses TRBD1 or TRBD2 (5 bases each). V was pared by 1 base and J by 6 bases, with 23 bases between. Germline lookup yields CDR1 SGHTA and CDR2 FQGNSA. The CDR3 runs to 18 residues. CDR3 nucleotide sequence: TGTGCCAGCAGCTTAGGTCCGGGACGCCCCAGTTCCGGGGATACGCAGTATTTT. Translating gives CASSLGPGRPSSGDTQYF.

J is TRBJ2-1 and V is TRBV2, with TRBD1 identical over 11 bases. J was trimmed by 7 bases and V by 2 bases; bases with no gene match: 7. Per the germline V gene, CDR1 is SNHLY and CDR2 is FYNNEI. The CDR3 is 16 amino acids. The CDR3 nucleotides are TGTGCCAGCAGTGAAAGAGGGACAGGGGGGAGGAATGAGCAGTTCTTC. Its translation is CASSERGTGGRNEQFF.

V usage is TRBV5-4 and J usage is TRBJ2-1, with 9 bases matching TRBD2. Germline V gives CDR1 SGHNT, CDR2 YYREEE (reference sequence). This CDR3 region has 15 residues. V lost 0 bases, J lost 5 bases, and 3 bases stayed unmatched. The CDR3 loop is CASSLGSGGNNEQFF. In DNA form, the CDR3 reads TGTGCCAGCAGCTTGGGAAGCGGGGGGAACAATGAGCAGTTCTTC.

This chain joins TRBV7-2 and TRBJ1-4; D remains unclear. The V gene lost 3 bases and the J gene lost 4 bases, with 9 bases spanning the gap. Germline assignment: CDR1 SGHTA and CDR2 FQGNSA. This CDR3 has 14 amino acids. CDR3 amino acids: CASSFSQHNEKLFF. CDR3 DNA sequence: TGTGCCAGCAGCTTTTCACAGCATAATGAAAAACTGTTTTTT.

The V gene is TRBV6-1, the J gene TRBJ1-5, with a possible D match to TRBD1 (5 bases). Germline-derived CDR1 and CDR2 are MNHNS and SASEGT. With 7 bases removed from V and 6 bases from J, the gap between germline ends came to 19 bases. The CDR3 covers 15 residues. The CDR3 is CASTLLRGGGQPQHF. The CDR3, as DNA: TGTGCCAGCACTCTCCTTAGGGGAGGAGGTCAGCCCCAGCATTTT.

CDR3 nucleotides: TGTGCCAGCAGCTTGGGTATGGAAAACTATGGCTACACCTTC. This gives the protein CASSLGMENYGYTF. This chain links TRBV5-4 with TRBJ1-2; D is ambiguous. Looked up from germline, CDR1 is SGHNT and CDR2 is YYREEE (reference sequence). With 0 bases removed from V and 2 bases from J, the gap between germline ends came to 8 bases. The CDR3 extends over 14 amino acids.

This chain links TRBV15 with TRBJ2-5; D uncertain. The ends were cut back, 5 bases at V and 5 bases at J, with 18 bases in the middle. CDR1 is LNHNV, CDR2 YYDKDF, per germline (reference sequence). The CDR3 consists of 15 residues. The CDR3 nucleotides read TGTGCCACCAGCGGGTCAAAGGACCCCCGGGAGACCCAGTACTTC. Residues: CATSGSKDPRETQYF.

The rearrangement links TRBV5-1 to TRBJ2-1; 14 bases match TRBD2. The CDR3 is made up of 18 amino acids. Unmatched junction bases numbered 3, after V lost 1 base and J lost 0 bases. The V gene's germline CDR1 is SGHRS and CDR2 YFSETQ. CDR3 bases: TGCGCCAGCAGCTTGCCCGGGACTAGCGGGGGCTCCTACAATGAGCAGTTCTTC. As protein: CASSLPGTSGGSYNEQFF.

J is TRBJ2-3 and V is TRBV5-1; D possibly matches TRBD1 or TRBD2 (5 bases each). The CDR3 totals 16 residues. The V and J ends lost 4 bases and 1 base respectively, with 16 bases between them. Germline loops: CDR1 SGHRS, CDR2 YFSETQ. CDR3 nucleotide sequence: TGCGCCAGCAGCCCCGTATCACGGGGCCGCACAGATACGCAGTATTTT. Its translation: CASSPVSRGRTDTQYF.

CDR3: CASSPGQWGYTF. The DNA for the CDR3 is TGTGCCAGCAGCCCCGGACAGTGGGGCTACACCTTC. The gene calls are TRBV7-2 and TRBJ1-2, with D possibly TRBD1 on 6 matching bases. V lost 5 bases, J lost 8 bases, and 12 bases lay in between. This CDR3 has 12 residues. From germline, CDR1 is SGHTA and CDR2 FQGNSA.

The DNA of the CDR3 is TGCAGCGTAACCACCGCCGGGACAGGGGGCTGGCAGCCCCAGCATTTT. Translated: CSVTTAGTGGWQPQHF. The chain recombines TRBV29-1 with TRBJ1-5; TRBD1 aligns across 12 bases. The V gene's germline CDR1 is SQVTM and CDR2 ANQGSEA. With 6 bases clipped from V and 7 bases from J, the junction kept 13 bases outside the gene matches. This CDR3 has 16 residues.

The chain joins TRBV10-2 to TRBJ2-1; D is tentatively TRBD1 or TRBD2 (5 bases each). Between the trimmed V and J ends, which lost 6 bases and 4 bases, there was a span of 10 bases. The CDR3 loop spans 13 amino acids. CDR1 is WSHSY, CDR2 SAAADI, per germline. This CDR3 is CASRRDAYNEQFF. The CDR3 DNA follows: TGCGCCAGCAGACGGGACGCATACAATGAGCAGTTCTTC.

The J gene is TRBJ2-3, the V gene TRBV10-3; D may correspond to TRBD1 or TRBD2 (6 bases each). The CDR3 has 15 amino acids. Per the germline V gene, CDR1 is ENHRY and CDR2 is SYGVKD. The ends were cut back, 8 bases at V and 0 bases at J, with 15 bases in the middle. The CDR3 nucleotides are TGTGCCATCCGAGAAGGGGGGACTAGCACAGATACGCAGTATTTT. Translating gives CAIREGGTSTDTQYF.

This chain links TRBV19 with TRBJ2-6; tentatively, D is TRBD1 (5 bases). The CDR3 spans 14 residues. V lost 10 bases and J 0 bases, leaving 10 bases between the germline ends. The germline gives CDR1 LNHDA, CDR2 SQIVND (reference sequence). The CDR3 nucleotides read TGTGCCACTCGACAGAGCTCTGGGGCCAACGTCCTGACTTTC. Translated: CATRQSSGANVLTF.

The chain recombines TRBV5-4 with TRBJ2-7; TRBD2 is a possible D gene (5 bases). The V end lost 3 bases, the J end lost 4 bases, and 11 bases lay between the germline ends. Germline loops: CDR1 SGHNT, CDR2 YYREEE (reference sequence). CDR3 size: 13 residues. Here the CDR3 DNA reads TGTGCCAGCAGCTCGGGAACCCAATACGAGCAGTACTTC. It yields the protein CASSSGTQYEQYF.

This rearrangement joins TRBV10-1 to TRBJ2-1, with D unresolved. Germline V gene lookup returns CDR1 WNHNN and CDR2 SYGVQD (reference sequence). This CDR3 is built from 14 residues. Trimming cost V 5 bases and J 7 bases, with 15 bases left between them. The CDR3 nucleotides read TGCGCCAGCAGTCGGGCGGCCCTGGGGAATGAGCAGTTCTTC. It codes for CASSRAALGNEQFF.

The CDR3 region is CASSFTSSSGELFF. DNA of the CDR3: TGTGCCAGCAGCTTTACTAGCTCCTCCGGGGAGCTGTTTTTT. The chain combines TRBV7-2 with TRBJ2-2; a possible D gene is TRBD2 (6 bases). V gave up 3 bases and J gave up 6 bases, with 11 bases separating them. The CDR3 has 14 amino acids. CDR1 and CDR2 (germline): SGHTA, FQGNSA.

The V and J genes are TRBV7-2 and TRBJ2-5; 9 bases agree with TRBD1. The J call may be incorrect, as the DNA end agrees better with TRBJ2-7. Germline assignment: CDR1 SGHTA and CDR2 FQGNSA. The CDR3 runs to 14 residues. The CDR3 DNA reads TGTGCCAGCAGCTTAACGGGACAGGGCTACGAGCAGTACTTC. It translates to CASSLTGQGYEQYF.

The rearrangement uses TRBV7-3 and TRBJ1-3; maybe TRBD1 (6 bases). The V end lost 2 bases, the J end lost 2 bases, and 16 bases lay between the germline ends. CDR1 and CDR2 from the germline V gene are SGHTA and FQGTGA. The CDR3 has 17 amino acids. The CDR3 sequence: CASSLAGQGNPGNTIYF. In DNA form, the CDR3 reads TGTGCCAGCAGCTTAGCGGGGCAGGGGAACCCTGGAAACACCATATATTTT.

The V gene is TRBV28, the J gene TRBJ2-1; no definite D call. The CDR3 sequence is 14 residues long. From germline, CDR1 is MDHEN and CDR2 SYDVKM. The V and J ends lost 6 bases and 6 bases respectively, with 15 bases between them. This chain's CDR3 is CASSQAGRANEQFF. CDR3 DNA: TGTGCCAGCAGCCAGGCAGGACGAGCCAATGAGCAGTTCTTC.

The V gene is TRBV4-2, the J gene TRBJ2-2, with TRBD1 as a possible D gene (6 bases). This CDR3 is built from 19 residues. The germline V and J ends were trimmed by 1 base and 0 bases, with 18 bases remaining between them. From germline, CDR1 is LGHNA and CDR2 YNFKEQ. CDR3 amino acids: CASSQVESRWTANTGELFF. In DNA form, the CDR3 reads TGTGCCAGCAGCCAAGTCGAGAGTCGATGGACAGCGAACACCGGGGAGCTGTTTTTT.

In nucleotides, the CDR3 is TGTGCCAGCACCCTAGCCTCGGAGCGGGGGGCCCACGAGCAGTACTTC. Amino acid sequence: CASTLASERGAHEQYF. The genes are TRBV7-2 and TRBJ2-7; 9 nucleotides agree with TRBD2. The CDR3 sequence is 16 residues long. The ends lost 7 bases at V and 5 bases at J; junction bases unmatched: 15. The V gene's germline CDR1 is SGHTA and CDR2 FQGNSA.

This clone was picked up one time. The J gene is TRBJ2-5, the V gene TRBV5-1; D might be TRBD1 or TRBD2, each matching 6 bases. The CDR3 covers 14 residues. CDR1 and CDR2 from the germline V gene are SGHRS and YFSETQ. With 1 base removed from V and 4 bases from J, the gap between germline ends came to 11 bases. CDR3 nucleotide sequence: TGCGCCAGCAGCTTGTTGAAGGGGGGAGAGACCCAGTACTTC. It is translated as CASSLLKGGETQYF.

The J gene is TRBJ2-1, the V gene TRBV11-3, with 9 bases identical to TRBD1. Germline V gives CDR1 SGHNT, CDR2 YENEEA. V lost 5 bases to trimming and J lost 5 bases; unmatched junction nucleotides: 7. There are 15 residues in the CDR3. CDR3 amino acids: CASSHSGQGNNEQFF. The DNA of the CDR3 is TGTGCCAGCAGCCACTCGGGACAGGGCAACAATGAGCAGTTCTTC.